This T cell receptor beta chain emerged from a study of blood T cell repertoires in COVID-19. Across the whole study: Spain, Italy and the United States supplied samples that represented acute and convalescent COVID-19. Sample material is recorded as cDNA or gDNA derived from T cells, B-cell-depleted T cells, or PBMCs.

The CDR3 is 15 residues long. Germline-derived CDR1 and CDR2 are SGHNT and YYREEE (reference sequence). V trimming: 0 bases; J trimming: 5 bases; junction bases outside the gene matches: 2. This clone has a handful of counts. Under the authors' procedure: Reference gene primer amplification in the assay estimated nucleated cell counts. Only in-frame clones appear in the TCRdb table, and some are missing; sequencing was by immunoSEQ multiplex PCR. The V and J calls and clone size are taken from that table; D and trimming were inferred from the DNA. The table has around 13,000 clones, roughly four fifths seen once.

The receptor comes from a human donor in a cohort sampled during active COVID-19. The V call is TRBV5-4, the J call TRBJ2-2, with 9 bases identical to TRBD2. The sequenced sample consisted of peripheral blood. CDR3 DNA sequence: TGTGCCAGCAGCTTGGGTAGCGGGAGTACCGGGGAGCTGTTTTTT. This codes for CASSLGSGSTGELFF.